Listed here are 20 T cell receptor beta chains from one sample, sequenced in a study of cytomegalovirus exposure and HLA in healthy donors. Profiled with immunoSEQ multiplex PCR; TCRdb holds only in-frame clones, not every one. The sample lists 82,000 or so clones, 90% to 95% occurring once. Material: PBMCs. Receptors were obtained from a man aged 18 to 29 in good health and CMV-seronegative.

The V gene is TRBV19, the J gene TRBJ2-5; TRBD2 aligns across 7 bases. The J segment lost 5 bases and the V segment lost 4 bases, leaving 7 bases of the junction unmatched. From germline, CDR1 is LNHDA and CDR2 SQIVND (reference sequence). This CDR3 region has 14 residues. The CDR3: CASSTDWGGETQYF. Written as DNA, the CDR3 is TGTGCCAGTAGTACAGACTGGGGGGGGGAGACCCAGTACTTC.

This clone was recorded once. This chain links TRBV15 with TRBJ2-5; maybe TRBD2 (6 bases). V lost 4 bases to trimming and J lost 1 base, with 16 bases between them. The CDR3 is made up of 16 amino acids. The germline gives CDR1 LNHNV, CDR2 YYDKDF (reference sequence). CDR3 sequence reads: CATSKGLEGLQETQYF. The CDR3, as DNA: TGTGCCACCAGCAAGGGACTCGAGGGACTCCAAGAGACCCAGTACTTC.

The rearrangement uses TRBV7-2 and TRBJ1-1, with D uncertain. Germline CDR1 and CDR2: SGHTA and FQGNSA. This CDR3 region has 13 residues. V was clipped by 6 bases and J by 6 bases, with 14 bases between them. The CDR3 DNA reads TGTGCCAGCAGGCCACCCGGGGAGCCTGAAGCTTTCTTT. This sequence encodes CASRPPGEPEAFF.

V is TRBV5-1 and J is TRBJ1-4; the D is unclear. Trimming took 4 bases from V and 6 from J, leaving 10 bases between them. The CDR3 is made up of 13 amino acids. Germline loops: CDR1 SGHRS, CDR2 YFSETQ. The CDR3 is CASSVTIYEKLFF. CDR3 in DNA: TGCGCCAGCAGCGTGACAATTTATGAAAAACTGTTTTTT.

The genes are TRBV29-1 and TRBJ2-1; 8 nucleotides align to TRBD2. The CDR3 sequence is 11 residues long. In germline, CDR1 is SQVTM, CDR2 ANQGSEA. V lost 6 bases to trimming and J lost 9 bases; unmatched junction nucleotides: 4. The CDR3 DNA reads TGCAGCGTGAGCGGGGGATTTGAGCAGTTCTTC. Translation: CSVSGGFEQFF.

The chain combines TRBV6-6 with TRBJ2-7; TRBD2 aligns across 13 bases. CDR3 length equals 15 residues. The germline V gene encodes CDR1 MNHNY and CDR2 SVGAGI (reference sequence). V trimming: 5 bases; J trimming: 2 bases; junction bases outside the gene matches: 3. CDR3 nucleotide sequence: TGTGCCAGCAGTCACACTAGCGGGGGGGCCTACGAGCAGTACTTC. Amino acids: CASSHTSGGAYEQYF.

The V gene is TRBV4-2, the J gene TRBJ2-7; 7 positions match TRBD1. This CDR3 region has 16 residues. V lost 0 bases to trimming and J lost 5 bases; unmatched junction nucleotides: 10. Germline CDR1 reads LGHNA; CDR2 reads YNFKEQ. As DNA, the CDR3 is TGTGCCAGCAGCCAAGATGGTACAGGGGTACGAAACGAGCAGTACTTC. As protein: CASSQDGTGVRNEQYF.

Only a few counts were recorded for this clone. The V gene is TRBV5-1, the J gene TRBJ2-7; tentatively, D is TRBD2 (6 bases). The CDR3 runs 12 residues. V lost 7 bases to trimming and J lost 5 bases, with 13 bases between them. In germline, CDR1 is SGHRS, CDR2 YFSETQ. In nucleotides, the CDR3 is TGCGCCAGCGCCTCGGGGGAGGACGAGCAGTACTTC. Its protein is CASASGEDEQYF.

This chain links TRBV4-1 with TRBJ1-2; TRBD1 might be the D (5 bases). Trimming removed 0 bases from V and 8 bases from J, with 7 bases in between. CDR3 length: 12 amino acids. Germline-derived CDR1 and CDR2 are MGHRA and YSYEKL. CDR3: CASSQDREGYTF. The CDR3 DNA reads as TGCGCCAGCAGCCAAGACAGGGAAGGCTACACCTTC.

In regard to this clone: This specimen includes other DNA sequences encoding the same CDR3. The V and J genes are TRBV2 and TRBJ1-1, with 8 bases that match TRBD1. With V trimmed by 8 bases and J by 11 bases, 13 bases remained unmatched. Germline CDR1 reads SNHLY; CDR2 reads FYNNEI. The CDR3 sequence is 13 residues long. The CDR3 DNA reads as TGTGCCAGCTACGGACAGGGAAGGGTCGGGGCTTTCTTT. Encoded protein: CASYGQGRVGAFF.

This CDR3 is CASRDKSSTDTQYF. As DNA, the CDR3 is TGCGCCAGCAGAGACAAATCTAGCACAGATACGCAGTATTTT. This chain joins TRBV4-1 and TRBJ2-3; no reliable D call. Germline V CDR1 and CDR2: MGHRA, YSYEKL. With 6 bases removed from V and 0 bases from J, the gap between germline ends came to 10 bases. CDR3 length: 14 amino acids.

The chain carries TRBV30 and TRBJ2-1; D gene unclear. The CDR3 consists of 11 residues. Germline V CDR1 and CDR2: GTSNPN, SVGIG (reference sequence). The V end lost 1 base, the J end lost 9 bases, and 7 bases lay between the germline ends. CDR3 sequence reads: CAWSGPVEQFF. The CDR3 DNA follows: TGTGCCTGGAGTGGCCCAGTTGAGCAGTTCTTC. Drawing the rest from reference TRBV30 and TRBJ2-1, the complete variable domain is SQTIHQWPATLVQPVGSPLSLECTVEGTSNPNLYWYRQAAGRGLQLLFYSVGIGQISSEVPQNLSASRPQDRQFILSSKKLLLSDSGFYLCAWSGPVEQFFGPGTRLTVL.

V gene TRBV4-3 combines with J gene TRBJ1-4, with D unclear. Germline values: CDR1 LGHNA, CDR2 YSLEER. V was trimmed by 4 bases and J by 4 bases, leaving 10 bases between them. There are 14 residues in the CDR3. The CDR3 DNA is TGCGCCAGCAGCCCCCGGTCCTATAATGAAAAACTGTTTTTT. Translating gives CASSPRSYNEKLFF.

V usage is TRBV4-1 and J usage is TRBJ1-4, with 7 nucleotides matching TRBD1. CDR3 length equals 16 residues. Germline values: CDR1 MGHRA, CDR2 YSYEKL. J lost 8 bases, V lost 4 bases, and 13 bases had no gene match. The CDR3 spells CASSRSVAAGGEKLFF. The CDR3 nucleotides are TGCGCCAGCAGCCGATCGGTAGCGGCAGGGGGGGAAAAACTGTTTTTT.

The chain carries TRBV11-2 and TRBJ2-3; no reliable D call. CDR3 size: 12 residues. The germline gives CDR1 SGHAT, CDR2 FQNNGV. V lost 1 base and J 6 bases, leaving 5 bases between the germline ends. CDR3 nucleotides: TGTGCCAGCAGCTTAGGGGCCGATACGCAGTATTTT. This sequence encodes CASSLGADTQYF.

The chain recombines TRBV18 with TRBJ2-7, with D possibly TRBD1 on 6 matching bases. The length of the CDR3 is 15 residues. CDR1 and CDR2 (germline): KGHSH, LQKENI. V lost 6 bases, J lost 6 bases, and 21 bases lay in between. The CDR3 sequence: CASSNQVGGVGEQYF. In nucleotides, the CDR3 is TGTGCCAGCTCGAACCAGGTAGGGGGAGTAGGCGAGCAGTACTTC.

This clone was picked up a small number of times. The CDR3 loop reads CASSATGQGAGGSPLHF. CDR3 in DNA: TGCGCCAGCTCAGCAACAGGACAGGGGGCAGGTGGTTCACCCCTCCACTTT. V and J are TRBV10-1 and TRBJ1-6; 11 bases agree with TRBD1. The CDR3 is 17 amino acids. The J segment lost 9 bases and the V segment lost 8 bases, leaving 15 bases of the junction unmatched. Germline V gene data show CDR1 as WNHNN and CDR2 as SYGVQD (reference sequence).

This chain connects TRBV30 to TRBJ1-6; 7 nucleotides agree with TRBD1. V gave up 3 bases and J gave up 11 bases; unmatched junction bases: 4. Germline V CDR1 and CDR2: GTSNPN, SVGIG (reference sequence). The length of the CDR3 is 12 residues. The CDR3 spells CAWSHRGPPLHF. Written as DNA, the CDR3 is TGTGCCTGGAGCCACAGGGGACCACCCCTCCACTTT.

This sequence joins TRBV5-1 and TRBJ2-1; 15 positions match TRBD2. V lost 0 bases to trimming and J lost 13 bases; unmatched junction nucleotides: 5. Germline values: CDR1 SGHRS, CDR2 YFSETQ. The CDR3 extends over 15 amino acids. This CDR3 reads CASSLGTSGGAYQFF. The CDR3 DNA reads as TGCGCCAGCAGCTTGGGGACTAGCGGGGGGGCCTATCAGTTCTTC. Supplemented by reference TRBV5-1 and TRBJ2-1, the full variable domain reads KAGVTQTPRYLIKTRGQQVTLSCSPISGHRSVSWYQQTPGQGLQFLFEYFSETQRNKGNFPGRFSGRQFSNSRSEMNVSTLELGDSALYLCASSLGTSGGAYQFFGPGTRLTVL.

The chain recombines TRBV7-9 with TRBJ2-2; the match to TRBD1 covers 7 bases. The J segment lost 5 bases and the V segment lost 5 bases, leaving 11 bases of the junction unmatched. The CDR3 sequence is 16 residues long. CDR1 and CDR2 (germline): SEHNR, FQNEAQ (reference sequence). The CDR3 nucleotides are TGTGCCAGCAGCCAACGACAGGGAAGTTCGACCGGGGAGCTGTTTTTT. Protein sequence: CASSQRQGSSTGELFF.